This T cell receptor beta chain was sequenced in a study of glioma-infiltrating T cells. Study in general: Sequencing aimed for 4.5- to 10-fold coverage of 750,000 to 1,000,000 peripheral T cells.

The CDR3 sequence is 12 residues long. V was clipped by 5 bases and J by 6 bases, with 11 bases between them. Germline V gene sequence: CDR1 SQVTM, CDR2 ANQGSEA. This clonotype has more than one count but fewer than ten. The iRepertoire nested amplicon-rescue multiplex PCR amplified TCR alpha and beta CDR3s from RNA. TCRdb re-analysed the multiplex PCR reads in MiXCR, keeping a single row per CDR3 protein. The table has around 350,000 distinct CDR3 sequences, about 40% seen once. The sample was glioma tissue, nonneoplastic brain tissue, or PBMCs (not recorded which). This TCR came from a human donor with low-grade glioma or glioblastoma, undergoing nonglioma brain surgery, or in good health (not recorded which). The chain recombines TRBV29-1 with TRBJ2-1; D may be TRBD1 (5 bases). The CDR3 spells CSVYSRGNEQFF. The CDR3 DNA is TGCAGCGTTTATTCTAGGGGCAATGAGCAGTTCTTC.